This T cell receptor (beta chain) was obtained from a study of shared clonotypes between healthy human individuals (dated by TCRdb to 2019 to 2021). About the full investigation: The cohort comprised a couple of women and a few men aged 18 to 49 years. The study deeply sequenced blood TCR repertoires of five healthy adults to estimate repertoire size and the extent of clonotype sharing between individuals. Different laboratories and diverse techniques were used to prepare libraries and sequence TCR repertoires, to increase sequencing depth and limit assay-specific biases. Each donor's leukapheresis produced roughly between roughly 0.85 and 9.5 billion PBMCs. For each donor, CD4 naive and CD4 memory were each run on three plates, CD8 naive on two plates, and CD8 memory on one plate.

With regard to this clone: The antigen it binds to is not known. Base qualities were left out, and no much larger clone turns up one base away. Other DNA sequences in the sample encode the same CDR3.

Germline trimming: 2 bases from V, 3 bases from J; junction bases outside gene matches: 0. The germline V gene specifies MDHEN as CDR1 and SYDVKM as CDR2. The CDR3 has 13 amino acids, counting the end cysteine and phenylalanine. Only the CDR3 DNA stays, 39 bases, in frame from base 1. For the CD8 naive samples, CD45RO-negative cells were positively selected for CCR7, yielding a CD45RA+CCR7+ population from which TemRA cells were excluded. Donors were healthy HIV-negative adults with no recently reported acute infections or vaccinations. All donors were Caucasian adults living in Nashville, Tennessee, USA. After blood collection by leukapheresis, PBMCs were isolated using Ficoll-Histopaque density gradient centrifugation and then cryopreserved in the vapor phase of liquid nitrogen. Purity and quantity of every magnetically sorted T cell population were checked by analytical flow cytometry. From each sorted fraction, genomic DNA was isolated and quantified by UV absorbance on a Nanodrop 2000c.

Findings and caveats that apply to the study as a whole: Naive subsets generally had larger estimated clonotype richness than memory subsets did. Sharing across a few donors was observed for about 5% of naive CD4, about 3.2% of naive CD8, 2% to 2.5% of memory CD4, and around 0.44% of memory CD8 clonotypes. Sampling was restricted to blood, and TCR repertoires in tissues likely differ from the TCR repertoires found in blood. Even with the large sequencing depth, rarefaction of the sorted-subset datasets indicated that sequencing was incomplete. Because the study included only a small number of donors, the genetic and exposure-history diversity represented was limited. Compared with non-shared clonotypes, clonotypes shared by all four sorted-subset donors had higher generation probabilities. Based on pairwise subsampling, the degree of clonotype sharing among donors was expected to be affected by sequencing depth.

Using the deep immunoSEQ assay, multiplex PCR amplified TCR CDR3 regions from genomic DNA. Extracted genomic DNA from each cell subset was distributed evenly across all wells of several immunoSEQ 96-well plates, and each plate was treated as a replicate. For sorted subsets, each replicate PCR was loaded with about 200 ng genomic DNA, equivalent to roughly 30,000 T cell genomes. Purified libraries were measured with a Qubit 3.0 fluorometer, size-checked on a Bioanalyzer 2100, and measured again with the KAPA Library Quantification kit. Every immunoSEQ 96-well plate was sequenced on a separate single-read 150-cycle Illumina NextSeq 550 flow cell. Regarding the original processing steps: The immunoSEQ output contained only junctional sequences without quality scores, so filtering could not match that applied to full-length reads. To assign V/J genes and CDR3, sequences were annotated using PyIR, a Python wrapper for IgBLAST v1.9, with IMGT germline references. Reads with weak V/J assignments (E-value above 1e-6), missing CDR3, stop codons, out-of-frame junctions, or ambiguous translated residues were removed. V3J clonotypes were defined by identical inferred V gene, J gene, and CDR3 amino acid sequence. The percentage overlap between two repertoires was calculated by dividing the number of shared unique clonotypes by the size of the smaller repertoire. Richness of each repertoire was evaluated using RTK rarefaction, the Chao1 estimator, and Recon v2.1 estimates of unobserved clonotypes. Generation probabilities for all TCRbeta clonotypes obtained by the gDNA method from several donors were computed using OLGA. In its TCRdb copy, this immuneACCESS table keeps in-frame sequences only and misses some clones. Where compared with another copy, unresolved V genes explain less than half of these, and the others have no known cause. The V and J calls and clone size come from that table; D and trimming were worked out from the DNA. In all, the sample holds about 590,000 clones, and roughly 95% of those were seen once. The ten biggest clones cover around 0.097% of the sample.

Material for sequencing was naive CD8+ T cells sorted from blood. The sample's cell subset or site, from its label and the paper: CD45RA+CCR7+. This TCR was sampled from a woman in her twenties or thirties in good health. The chain employs TRBV28 and TRBJ2-5, with 7 central nucleotides matching TRBD1. This receptor carries the CDR3 CASSLGTEETQYF. The DNA is TGTGCCAGCAGTTTAGGGACAGAAGAGACCCAGTACTTC.